This TCR beta chain was recorded in a study of blood T cell repertoires in COVID-19. Study-wide background: Samples of COVID-19 (acute and convalescent) were obtained from the United States, Italy and Spain. Sources were T cells, B-cell-depleted T cells, or PBMCs; the material itself was cDNA or gDNA.

In the authors' methods: For nucleated cells, counts were estimated from reference gene primer amplification. Some clones are missing from TCRdb's copy, which holds only in-frame ones; the method was immunoSEQ multiplex PCR. The D gene and trimming were derived from the DNA, and the V and J assignments and clone size from that table. The sample holds about 160,000 clones, 80% to 90% seen once. V gave up 3 bases and J gave up 6 bases, with 13 bases separating them. This CDR3 region has 14 residues. In germline, CDR1 is SGHTA, CDR2 FQGTGA. The receptor comes from a woman aged 55-69 years who had recovered from COVID-19. Material for sequencing was peripheral blood. The chain joins TRBV7-3 to TRBJ2-3; D unresolved. CDR3 bases: TGTGCCAGCAGCTTTCGGAGCGATGGGGATACGCAGTATTTT. Translating it yields CASSFRSDGDTQYF.